This T cell receptor (beta chain) was sequenced during a study of blood T cell repertoires in COVID-19. The CDR3 covers 16 residues. V lost 6 bases, J lost 2 bases, and 18 bases lay in between. Per germline, CDR1 MGHDK and CDR2 SYGVNS. Original handling: Quantification of nucleated cells was approximated via reference gene primer amplification. This table comes from immunoSEQ multiplex PCR, and its TCRdb copy is limited to in-frame clones, with some not included. That table supplies the V and J calls and clone size; D and trimming were determined from the DNA. The sample has hundreds of thousands of clones; roughly 85% are singletons.

Sequencing used peripheral blood. The chain uses TRBV25-1 and TRBJ2-3; TRBD2 is a possible D gene (6 bases). The clonotype originates from a woman in her 40s with active or convalescent COVID-19. The CDR3 region is CASSKSFADYTDTQYF. DNA for the CDR3: TGTGCCAGCAGCAAATCCTTTGCGGACTACACAGATACGCAGTATTTT.